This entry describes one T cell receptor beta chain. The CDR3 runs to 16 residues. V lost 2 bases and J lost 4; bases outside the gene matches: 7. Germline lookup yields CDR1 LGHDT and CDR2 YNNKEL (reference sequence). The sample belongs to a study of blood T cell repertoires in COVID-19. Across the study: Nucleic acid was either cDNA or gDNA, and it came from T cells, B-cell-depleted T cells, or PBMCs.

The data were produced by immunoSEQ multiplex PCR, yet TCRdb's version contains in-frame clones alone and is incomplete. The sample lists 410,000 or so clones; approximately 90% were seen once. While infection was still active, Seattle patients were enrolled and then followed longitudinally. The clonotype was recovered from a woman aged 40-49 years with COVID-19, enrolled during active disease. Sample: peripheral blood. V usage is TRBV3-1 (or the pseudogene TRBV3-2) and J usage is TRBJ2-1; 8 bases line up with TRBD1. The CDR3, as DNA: TGTGCCAGCAGCCAAAGGACAGGGCGTCCATACAATGAGCAGTTCTTC. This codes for CASSQRTGRPYNEQFF.